Below, 9 T cell receptor beta chains from the same sample are listed, as sequenced in a study of blood T cell repertoires in COVID-19. The assay was immunoSEQ multiplex PCR, and TCRdb's table has in-frame clones only and misses some. The sample lists under 40,000 clones; approximately 90% were seen once. The sample taken for sequencing was peripheral blood. The receptors here all came from an elderly woman with active or convalescent COVID-19.

V usage is TRBV24-1 and J usage is TRBJ2-1; D is possibly TRBD2 (5 bases). Trimming removed 4 bases at V and 11 bases at J, with 17 bases between. The CDR3 covers 14 residues. Germline V lookup: CDR1 KGHDR, CDR2 SFDVKD. For the CDR3, the DNA is TGTGCCACCAGTGAGGTCTCTTTCGCGGGTCAGCAGTTCTTC. Its translation: CATSEVSFAGQQFF.

This clone was seen just once. This chain connects TRBV24-1 to TRBJ1-2; 7 bases match TRBD1. Germline V gene lookup returns CDR1 KGHDR and CDR2 SFDVKD. CDR3 length: 14 residues. Trimming at V came to 4 bases and at J to 4 bases, leaving 5 bases not matched to a gene. The CDR3 region is CATSDPDRFYGYTF. CDR3 coding DNA: TGTGCCACCAGTGACCCGGACAGGTTCTATGGCTACACCTTC.

V usage is TRBV6-2 or TRBV6-3 and J usage is TRBJ1-1, with D tentatively TRBD1 (5 bases). The CDR3 extends over 16 amino acids. V was trimmed by 3 bases and J by 0 bases, leaving 14 bases between them. The germline V gene encodes CDR1 MNHEY and CDR2 SVGEGT. The CDR3 loop reads CASSYHTGIMNTEAFF. For the CDR3, the DNA is TGTGCCAGCAGTTATCATACAGGTATTATGAACACTGAAGCTTTCTTT.

Only a few counts were recorded for this clone. The V call is TRBV28, the J call TRBJ1-2; 8 bases agree with TRBD1. This CDR3 is built from 17 residues. V gave up 3 bases and J gave up 0 bases; unmatched junction bases: 9. Per germline, CDR1 MDHEN and CDR2 SYDVKM. CDR3 protein: CASSLSGQGIPNYGYTF. The CDR3 DNA reads as TGTGCCAGCAGTTTGAGCGGACAGGGTATCCCTAACTATGGCTACACCTTC.

The V call is TRBV11-2, the J call TRBJ2-5; no clear D gene. Trimming stripped 2 bases from V and 5 bases from J, with 9 bases between. Looked up from germline, CDR1 is SGHAT and CDR2 is FQNNGV. The CDR3 is 13 residues long. The CDR3 coding sequence is TGTGCCAGCAGCTTAACCCGTCAGGAGACCCAGTACTTC. This translates into CASSLTRQETQYF.

The chain links TRBV13 to TRBJ2-3, with D possibly TRBD1 on 6 matching bases. Trimming took 1 base from V and 9 from J, leaving 35 bases between them. Germline-derived CDR1 and CDR2 are PRHDT and FYEKMQ (reference sequence). The CDR3 length is 21 residues. CDR3 sequence: CASSLAPKFRDKAPSDSTQYF. The DNA for the CDR3 is TGTGCCAGCAGCTTAGCCCCCAAATTTCGGGACAAGGCCCCGTCTGATTCGACGCAGTATTTT. Complete variable domain (other parts from reference TRBV13 and TRBJ2-3): AAGVIQSPRHLIKEKRETATLKCYPIPRHDTVYWYQQGPGQDPQFLISFYEKMQSDKGSIPDRFSAQQFSDYHSELNMSSLELGDSALYFCASSLAPKFRDKAPSDSTQYFGPGTRLTVL.

The genes are TRBV21-1 and TRBJ2-1; whether TRBD1, the table's D call, matches the DNA was not checked. TRBV21-1 is a documented pseudogene. This CDR3 spans 16 amino acids. CDR3 in DNA: TGTGCCAGCAGCATTCTTTATCCAAACAACCCTAATGAGCAGTTCTTC. Translation gives CASSILYPNNPNEQFF.

V usage is TRBV18 and J usage is TRBJ1-2; TRBD1 aligns across 9 bases. Germline V gene sequence: CDR1 KGHSH, CDR2 LQKENI. The CDR3 is 17 amino acids. With 4 bases clipped from V and 4 bases from J, the junction kept 13 bases outside the gene matches. DNA for the CDR3: TGTGCCAGCTCACGACTTCAGGGACAGGGATGGATCTATGGCTACACCTTC. As protein: CASSRLQGQGWIYGYTF.

The chain is built from TRBV2 and TRBJ2-7; tentative D call: TRBD1 (6 bases). The germline CDR1 and CDR2 sequences are SNHLY and FYNNEI. Between the trimmed V and J ends, which lost 8 bases and 6 bases, there was a span of 20 bases. The CDR3 consists of 14 residues. In DNA, the CDR3 is TGTGCCAGCCTTCGAAACAGGGAGCTCAGCGAGCAGTACTTC. Residues: CASLRNRELSEQYF. The entire variable domain, with the rest obtained from reference TRBV2 and TRBJ2-7, is as follows: EPEVTQTPSHQVTQMGQEVILRCVPISNHLYFYWYRQILGQKVEFLVSFYNNEISEKSEIFDDQFSVERPDGSNFTLKIRSTKLEDSAMYFCASLRNRELSEQYFGPGTRLTVT.